The T cell receptor beta chain under discussion was sequenced for a study of metastatic and nonmetastatic thyroid tumors. Trimming pared 7 bases from V and 2 bases from J, leaving 14 bases between. This CDR3 is 15 amino acids long. Germline loops: CDR1 LNHDA, CDR2 SQIVND (reference sequence). Patients were all untreated before their thyroid surgery. Via MiXCR, TCRdb re-called the PCR reads. The sample has approximately 38,000 clones; around 27% are singletons. In its sample, this clone was seen many times. Sequenced sample: blood. The chain has TRBV19 and TRBJ2-2, with a tentative D call TRBD2 (5 bases). The sequence was obtained from a male donor with papillary thyroid cancer or a benign thyroid nodule (not recorded which). Some clones in this sample may be carry-over from other donors' samples. The CDR3 sequence is CASIGADLNTGELFF. As DNA, the CDR3 is TGTGCCAGTATTGGAGCGGATTTAAACACCGGGGAGCTGTTTTTT.